A selection of T cell receptor beta chains follows, all from one sample in a study of blood T cell repertoires in COVID-19. Produced via immunoSEQ multiplex PCR; TCRdb's table is partial and in-frame only. The data contain roughly 200,000 clones, 70% to 90% of them singletons. Input material: peripheral blood. These receptors came from a man between 60 and 75 years old with acute or convalescent COVID-19. The conserved cysteine and the conserved F or W are not part of the CDR3 here. Clone size appears in some rows only: once, few, many, or a class for an expanded clone.

abundance | j_gene | v_gene | CDR3aa
. | TRBJ1-6 | TRBV14 | ASSRTGGTASPLH
. | TRBJ2-1 | TRBV7-2 | ASSRAGTYNEQF
. | TRBJ2-5 | TRBV27 | ASRDPGQGKETQY
. | TRBJ2-7 | TRBV18 | ASSKGQTSSYEQY
few | TRBJ1-1 | TRBV11-2 | ASSFPSTGEAF
. | TRBJ2-3 | TRBV3-1/TRBV3-2 | ASSHFVTDTQY
. | TRBJ2-2 | TRBV19 | ASSIEGSLTGELF
. | TRBJ2-2 | TRBV5-1 | ASSYMGASNTGELF
. | TRBJ2-5 | TRBV7-2 | ASSLGTSGRGAETQY
. | TRBJ2-3 | TRBV11-2 | ASSLVSHTDTQY
. | TRBJ2-7 | TRBV7-9 | ASSRTRDRGAYEQY
few | TRBJ2-7 | TRBV10-3 | AISENRALSYEQY
. | TRBJ2-6 | TRBV28 | ASSSPGQGGGANVLT
. | TRBJ1-2 | TRBV2 | AKRGQGAGGYT
. | TRBJ2-2 | TRBV2 | ASSGGPQSRLF
. | TRBJ1-1 | TRBV7-9 | ASSLQGGAEAF
. | TRBJ1-5 | TRBV6-5 | ASRVDRGSNQPQH
. | TRBJ1-1 | TRBV7-2 | ASSPQGSLGTEAF
few | TRBJ2-1 | TRBV11-3 | ASSLGGSSYNEQF
. | TRBJ1-5 | TRBV19 | ASSSRGYSNQPQH
. | TRBJ2-7 | TRBV7-8 | ASSLVRGSYEQY
. | TRBJ1-2 | TRBV18 | ASSPESFDYGYT
. | TRBJ1-1 | TRBV5-6 | ASSETGTGRTEAF
few | TRBJ2-3 | TRBV3-1/TRBV3-2 | ASSLRLAGGPDTQY
. | TRBJ2-3 | TRBV5-1 | ASSLYKLADRTDTQY
. | TRBJ2-2 | TRBV18 | ASSPIGTYSHRELF
few | TRBJ2-7 | TRBV3-1/TRBV3-2 | ASSQEGTVALYEQY
. | TRBJ2-7 | TRBV4-3 | ASSPGPGLFHYEQY
. | TRBJ1-5 | TRBV19 | ASSIAARGPH
. | TRBJ2-1 | TRBV9 | ASSFSGTSGNNEQF
. | TRBJ2-2 | TRBV3-1/TRBV3-2 | ASSPLYSYANTGELF
. | TRBJ1-2 | TRBV5-8 | ASSSGGVSGGYT
. | TRBJ1-2 | TRBV5-1 | ASSPGDSAYGYT
few | TRBJ2-5 | TRBV2 | ASSPTGGAETQY
. | TRBJ2-3 | TRBV28 | ASSLGTSGSTDTQY
once | TRBJ1-1 | TRBV28 | ASSVTQGLWTEAF
. | TRBJ1-5 | TRBV3-1/TRBV3-2 | ASSQARTKYQPQH